This paragraph reports one T cell receptor beta chain. The sample comes from a study of T-cell reconstitution after alpha-beta-depleted transplantation in children. Germline V gives CDR1 MNHEY, CDR2 SVGAGI. J gave up 0 bases and V 11 bases, and 4 bases lay outside the gene matches. The CDR3 is made up of 12 amino acids. A TCRbeta library incorporating unique molecular identifiers was prepared. TCRdb re-called the PCR reads through MiXCR, storing one row per CDR3 protein. The table lists fewer than 500,000 distinct CDR3 sequences, approximately 41% of them singletons, with under 35% in the top ten. Material: PBMCs, obtained before TCRalphabeta/CD19-depleted stem cell transplant. The source is a girl aged 2-9 years with aplastic anemia, due to receive a stem cell transplant. This sequence joins TRBV6-5 and TRBJ2-7; 7 bases are shared with TRBD1. This CDR3 is CAVQGNSYEQYF. CDR3 coding DNA: TGTGCCGTACAGGGGAACTCCTACGAGCAGTACTTC.